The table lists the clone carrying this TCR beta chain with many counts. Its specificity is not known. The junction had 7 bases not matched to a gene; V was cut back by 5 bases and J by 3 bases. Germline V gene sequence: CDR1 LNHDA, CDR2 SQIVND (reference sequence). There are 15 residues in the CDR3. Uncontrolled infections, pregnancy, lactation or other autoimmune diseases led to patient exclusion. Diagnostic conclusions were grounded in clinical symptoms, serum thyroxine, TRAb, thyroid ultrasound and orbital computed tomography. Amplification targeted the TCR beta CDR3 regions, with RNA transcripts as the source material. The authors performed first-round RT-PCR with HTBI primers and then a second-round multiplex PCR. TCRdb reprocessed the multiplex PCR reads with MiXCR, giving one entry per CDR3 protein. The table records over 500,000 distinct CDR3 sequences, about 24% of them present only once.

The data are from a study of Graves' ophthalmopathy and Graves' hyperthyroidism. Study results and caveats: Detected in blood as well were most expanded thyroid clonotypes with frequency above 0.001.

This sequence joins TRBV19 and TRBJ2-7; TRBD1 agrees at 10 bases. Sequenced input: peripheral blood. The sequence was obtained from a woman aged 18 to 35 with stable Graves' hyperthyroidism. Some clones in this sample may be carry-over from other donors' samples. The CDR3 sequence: CASSARDRGLYEQYF. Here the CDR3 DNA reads TGTGCCAGTAGTGCCCGGGACAGGGGACTCTACGAGCAGTACTTC.